Listed below are T cell receptor beta chains from one sample, sequenced in a study of blood T cell repertoires in COVID-19. TCRdb keeps only in-frame clones here, not all; method: immunoSEQ multiplex PCR. The sample lists some 150,000 clones, about 85% occurring once. The source material was peripheral blood. These receptors all come from a human donor with acute or convalescent COVID-19. The donor label of this sample is uncertain. The CDR3 runs from the conserved cysteine through the conserved F or W. Fields, in order: D gene, J gene, V gene, clone size, CDR3 DNA, CDR3 protein. The D gene is left open where the match is weak. Rows give clone size only sometimes, using once, few, many, or a class for an expanded clone.

D gene: .; J gene: TRBJ2-3; V gene: TRBV7-9; clone size: .; CDR3 DNA: TGTGCCAGCAGGGACGTAAGGGCTAGCCTTGAGGATACGCAGTATTTT; CDR3 protein: CASRDVRASLEDTQYF
D gene: .; J gene: TRBJ1-5; V gene: TRBV5-1; clone size: .; CDR3 DNA: TGCGCCAGCAGCTTGGATGGTTGGGACACCTATAGCAATCAGCCCCAGCATTTT; CDR3 protein: CASSLDGWDTYSNQPQHF
D gene: .; J gene: TRBJ1-1; V gene: TRBV6-5; clone size: few; CDR3 DNA: TGTGCCAGCAGCCAGGGATCGAACACTGAAGCTTTCTTT; CDR3 protein: CASSQGSNTEAFF
D gene: .; J gene: TRBJ1-1; V gene: TRBV30; clone size: few; CDR3 DNA: TGTGCCTGGAGTTCGGGGGGGGACACTGAAGCTTTCTTT; CDR3 protein: CAWSSGGDTEAFF
D gene: .; J gene: TRBJ2-3; V gene: TRBV2; clone size: .; CDR3 DNA: TGTGCCAGCAGGGGCGGGGTAGGAGGTGGTACAGATACGCAGTATTTT; CDR3 protein: CASRGGVGGGTDTQYF
D gene: .; J gene: TRBJ2-1; V gene: TRBV11-3; clone size: .; CDR3 DNA: TGTGCCAGCAGCTTAAGAGGGGGCTCCTACAATGAGCAGTTCTTC; CDR3 protein: CASSLRGGSYNEQFF
D gene: TRBD1; J gene: TRBJ2-4; V gene: TRBV5-6; clone size: once; CDR3 DNA: TGTGCCAGCAGCTCAATCGGGACAGGGTACGATGACATTCAGTACTTC; CDR3 protein: CASSSIGTGYDDIQYF
D gene: TRBD1; J gene: TRBJ1-1; V gene: TRBV4-2; clone size: few; CDR3 DNA: TGTGCCAGCAGCAAGGGACAGTTGAACACTGAAGCTTTCTTT; CDR3 protein: CASSKGQLNTEAFF
D gene: .; J gene: TRBJ1-5; V gene: TRBV12-3/TRBV12-4; clone size: .; CDR3 DNA: TGTGCCAGCGGTCACAGGTATCATCAGCCCCAGCATTTT; CDR3 protein: CASGHRYHQPQHF
D gene: .; J gene: TRBJ1-2; V gene: TRBV21-1; clone size: .; CDR3 DNA: TGTGCCAGCAGCGCTCCTGACAGGGTTGAGTATGGCTACACCTTC; CDR3 protein: CASSAPDRVEYGYTF
D gene: .; J gene: TRBJ2-3; V gene: TRBV9; clone size: once; CDR3 DNA: TGTGCCAGCAGCGTAGGCCTAGACTACTACACAGATACGCAGTATTTT; CDR3 protein: CASSVGLDYYTDTQYF
D gene: TRBD2; J gene: TRBJ2-1; V gene: TRBV3-1/TRBV3-2; clone size: .; CDR3 DNA: TGTGCCAGCAGCCGAAGTAGCGGGGGGGGAGACAATGAGCAGTTCTTC; CDR3 protein: CASSRSSGGGDNEQFF
D gene: .; J gene: TRBJ1-1; V gene: TRBV18; clone size: once; CDR3 DNA: TGTGCCAGCTCACCATCGGAAGGGGTAGTTCACACTGAAGCTTTCTTT; CDR3 protein: CASSPSEGVVHTEAFF
D gene: TRBD1; J gene: TRBJ1-3; V gene: TRBV4-2; clone size: .; CDR3 DNA: TGTGCCAGCAGCCAACTAAGGGACAGTGACTCTGGAAACACCATATATTTT; CDR3 protein: CASSQLRDSDSGNTIYF
D gene: TRBD1; J gene: TRBJ2-3; V gene: TRBV19; clone size: .; CDR3 DNA: TGTGCCAGTAGTACGCGACAGGGTAGCACAGATACGCAGTATTTT; CDR3 protein: CASSTRQGSTDTQYF
D gene: .; J gene: TRBJ2-1; V gene: TRBV7-2; clone size: .; CDR3 DNA: TGTGCCAGCAGCGAAAGACGGGGAAATGAGCAGTTCTTC; CDR3 protein: CASSERRGNEQFF
D gene: .; J gene: TRBJ2-2; V gene: TRBV27; clone size: .; CDR3 DNA: TGTGCCAGCAGTCGCGGGACAGCGAACACCGGGGAGCTGTTTTTT; CDR3 protein: CASSRGTANTGELFF
D gene: TRBD2; J gene: TRBJ2-7; V gene: TRBV7-2; clone size: .; CDR3 DNA: TGTGCCAGCAGCTCGGGACTAGCGGGGACCTACGAGCAGTACTTC; CDR3 protein: CASSSGLAGTYEQYF
D gene: .; J gene: TRBJ1-2; V gene: TRBV7-9; clone size: .; CDR3 DNA: TGTGCCAGCAGCCCTTTTACCAGGACAAGGGGGAACTATGGCTACACCTTC; CDR3 protein: CASSPFTRTRGNYGYTF
D gene: .; J gene: TRBJ1-2; V gene: TRBV9; clone size: .; CDR3 DNA: TGTGCCAGCAGCGTAGATGGGATTTGGGAGGGCTACACCTTC; CDR3 protein: CASSVDGIWEGYTF
D gene: TRBD2; J gene: TRBJ2-7; V gene: TRBV5-4; clone size: .; CDR3 DNA: TGTGCCAGCAGCCAAAACCGGGGGGTTATCTACGAGCAGTACTTC; CDR3 protein: CASSQNRGVIYEQYF
D gene: TRBD1; J gene: TRBJ2-5; V gene: TRBV10-3; clone size: few; CDR3 DNA: TGTGCCATCAGTTCGGACAGGGAGGAATGGGAGACCCAGTACTTC; CDR3 protein: CAISSDREEWETQYF
D gene: TRBD1; J gene: TRBJ1-2; V gene: TRBV9; clone size: .; CDR3 DNA: TGTGCCAGCAGCGTGACCGGGACAGGGGTCGAGGGCTACACCTTC; CDR3 protein: CASSVTGTGVEGYTF
D gene: TRBD2; J gene: TRBJ2-7; V gene: TRBV2; clone size: .; CDR3 DNA: TGTGCCAGCAGTGATAACGGGGAGGGCTACGAGCAGTACTTC; CDR3 protein: CASSDNGEGYEQYF
D gene: TRBD1; J gene: TRBJ2-5; V gene: TRBV27; clone size: .; CDR3 DNA: TGTGCCAGCAGTAAAAACAGGGGTGAGACCCAGTACTTC; CDR3 protein: CASSKNRGETQYF
D gene: .; J gene: TRBJ1-5; V gene: TRBV7-9; clone size: .; CDR3 DNA: TGTGCCAGCAGCTCCGGGGGGGGACATCAGCCCCAGCATTTT; CDR3 protein: CASSSGGGHQPQHF
D gene: .; J gene: TRBJ1-2; V gene: TRBV2; clone size: .; CDR3 DNA: TGTGCCAGCAGTGAAAGACAAGCCGTCTATGGCTACACCTTC; CDR3 protein: CASSERQAVYGYTF
D gene: .; J gene: TRBJ1-1; V gene: TRBV7-2; clone size: .; CDR3 DNA: TGTGCCAGCAGCTTTTGGAGGAACACTGAAGCTTTCTTT; CDR3 protein: CASSFWRNTEAFF
D gene: .; J gene: TRBJ1-5; V gene: TRBV5-1; clone size: few; CDR3 DNA: TGCGCCAGCAGCCTCTCGTGGCAGGGCTCGGGTCAGCCCCAGCATTTT; CDR3 protein: CASSLSWQGSGQPQHF